Below, 21 T cell receptor beta chains from the same sample are listed, as sequenced in a study of CD8+ T cells in alopecia areata. cDNA serving as the sequencing template came from extracted, reverse transcribed RNA. Sequencing was performed with immunoSEQ multiplex PCR; in TCRdb, only in-frame clones are kept and a portion is missing. The data show 150,000 to 190,000 clones, 45% to 55% seen once. The sample here was CD8+ T cells sorted from blood, taken at week 0. The origin of the receptors is a human donor with alopecia areata.

The chain couples TRBV29-1 to TRBJ2-1; D may be TRBD2 (7 bases). This CDR3 has 14 amino acids. V was clipped by 6 bases and J by 8 bases, with 20 bases between them. Germline V gene sequence: CDR1 SQVTM, CDR2 ANQGSEA. CDR3 coding DNA: TGCAGCGTCGCACTTCCCCGGGGGGCTTATGAGCAGTTCTTC. Translated: CSVALPRGAYEQFF.

This clone turned up a few times. This CDR3 is CASSPPTSGPAYEQYF. The CDR3 DNA reads as TGTGCCAGCAGTCCACCGACTAGCGGGCCAGCCTACGAGCAGTACTTC. The chain combines TRBV28 with TRBJ2-7; 10 nucleotides line up with TRBD2. J lost 2 bases, V lost 5 bases, and 9 bases had no gene match. The V gene's germline CDR1 is MDHEN and CDR2 SYDVKM. The length of the CDR3 is 16 residues.

The chain combines TRBV30 with TRBJ2-7; 7 bases fit TRBD1. V dropped 5 bases and J dropped 2; count of bases not matched to a gene: 0. The CDR3 runs to 11 residues. Germline assignment: CDR1 GTSNPN and CDR2 SVGIG (reference sequence). CDR3: CAWGQAYEQYF. CDR3 bases: TGTGCCTGGGGACAGGCCTACGAGCAGTACTTC.

The chain carries TRBV5-6 and TRBJ2-2, with 8 bases fitting TRBD2. Trimming cost V 0 bases and J 4 bases; bases outside gene matches: 5. The CDR3 consists of 16 residues. Per germline, CDR1 SGHDT and CDR2 YYEEEE. The DNA of the CDR3 is TGTGCCAGCAGCTTGGTGGCGGGGGGCTCCACCGGGGAGCTGTTTTTT. Amino acids: CASSLVAGGSTGELFF.

The chain links TRBV7-8 to TRBJ2-5; 9 bases fit TRBD2. CDR1 is SGHVS and CDR2 is FQNEAQ in the germline V gene. V trimming: 5 bases; J trimming: 5 bases; junction bases outside the gene matches: 9. The CDR3 is 15 amino acids. CDR3 bases: TGTGCCAGCAGCCCGAGCGGGGGGCGTGGGGAGACCCAGTACTTC. Amino acid sequence: CASSPSGGRGETQYF. Based on the CDR3 plus reference TRBV7-8 and TRBJ2-5, the full variable domain is GAGVSQSPRYKVAKRGQDVALRCDPISGHVSLFWYQQALGQGPEFLTYFQNEAQLDKSGLPSDRFFAERPEGSVSTLKIQRTQQEDSAVYLCASSPSGGRGETQYFGPGTRLLVL.

The gene calls are TRBV30 and TRBJ2-3, with 11 bases aligning to TRBD2. The ends lost 3 bases at V and 4 bases at J; junction bases unmatched: 9. The germline gives CDR1 GTSNPN, CDR2 SVGIG (reference sequence). The CDR3 covers 16 residues. CDR3 amino acids: CAWSHSTSGAPDTQYF. Written as DNA, the CDR3 is TGTGCCTGGAGCCACTCGACTAGCGGGGCCCCAGATACGCAGTATTTT.

This rearrangement joins TRBV4-3 to TRBJ1-2; 9 bases line up with TRBD1. CDR3 length: 17 residues. The ends lost 0 bases at V and 6 bases at J; junction bases unmatched: 11. Germline V CDR1 and CDR2: LGHNA, YSLEER. CDR3 residues: CASSQELGTGQKDGYTF. In DNA form, the CDR3 reads TGCGCCAGCAGCCAAGAGCTCGGGACAGGGCAGAAGGATGGCTACACCTTC.

V gene TRBV7-8 combines with J gene TRBJ2-7; 9 nucleotides match TRBD1. J gave up 1 base and V 5 bases, and 6 bases lay outside the gene matches. The CDR3 sequence is 15 residues long. Germline V gene data show CDR1 as SGHVS and CDR2 as FQNEAQ. CDR3 DNA: TGTGCCAGCAGCCCCCGGACAGGGGTATCCTACGAGCAGTACTTC. This gives the protein CASSPRTGVSYEQYF.

The chain has TRBV29-1 and TRBJ1-6; 7 bases are shared with TRBD1. CDR3 length: 21 residues. V trimming: 6 bases; J trimming: 0 bases; junction bases outside the gene matches: 23. CDR1 and CDR2 (germline): SQVTM, ANQGSEA. The CDR3 nucleotides are TGCAGCGTGAAAGGGACAGCCCAAAACGGTGGACGGAGCTCCTATAATTCACCCCTCCACTTT. Encoded protein: CSVKGTAQNGGRSSYNSPLHF.

This clone was counted only a few times. This sample also contains other DNA sequences that code for the same CDR3. This chain joins TRBV4-3 and TRBJ1-2; D is possibly TRBD1 (5 bases). This CDR3 is 15 amino acids long. Trimming took off 0 bases at V and 4 bases at J, with 12 bases between the two ends. The germline V gene has CDR1 LGHNA and CDR2 YSLEER. The DNA of the CDR3 is TGCGCCAGCAGCCAAGATGGGACGGGATCCTATGGCTACACCTTC. Its protein is CASSQDGTGSYGYTF.

The chain employs TRBV7-2 and TRBJ2-7; possible D gene TRBD1, 5 bases. Trimming removed 5 bases from V and 4 bases from J, with 18 bases in between. CDR3 length: 15 residues. Germline V gene data show CDR1 as SGHTA and CDR2 as FQGNSA. The CDR3 DNA is TGTGCCAGCAGCGTAGGGGCAGCTACATCTTACGAGCAGTACTTC. This encodes CASSVGAATSYEQYF.

This rearrangement joins TRBV2 to TRBJ2-1, with a possible D match to TRBD1 (6 bases). From germline, CDR1 is SNHLY and CDR2 FYNNEI. V was pared by 4 bases and J by 1 base, with 11 bases between. CDR3 size: 15 residues. This CDR3 is CASSARDNSYNEQFF. The CDR3 DNA is TGTGCCAGCAGTGCCCGGGACAATTCCTACAATGAGCAGTTCTTC.

The chain recombines TRBV30 with TRBJ2-6; D perhaps matches TRBD1 (5 bases). CDR1 and CDR2 (germline): GTSNPN, SVGIG (reference sequence). The germline V and J ends were trimmed by 0 bases and 4 bases, with 10 bases remaining between them. This CDR3 contains 15 residues. The chain's CDR3 is CAWSVRGAGANVLTF. As DNA, the CDR3 is TGTGCCTGGAGTGTAAGGGGTGCAGGGGCCAACGTCCTGACTTTC.

This clone appeared a few times. V gene TRBV29-1 combines with J gene TRBJ2-7; D is perhaps TRBD2 (6 bases). The V gene's germline CDR1 is SQVTM and CDR2 ANQGSEA. Trimming took off 6 bases at V and 7 bases at J, with 16 bases between the two ends. This CDR3 region has 12 residues. The CDR3 nucleotides are TGCAGCGTCGGCCCCGAGGGGAGGGAGCAGTACTTC. It codes for CSVGPEGREQYF.

This clone has just a few counts. The chain combines TRBV4-1 with TRBJ2-7, with D tentatively TRBD1 (7 bases). Germline V CDR1 and CDR2: MGHRA, YSYEKL. This CDR3 region has 15 residues. With 5 bases removed from V and 4 bases from J, the gap between germline ends came to 18 bases. The CDR3 loop reads CASSSTEGAGYEQYF. In DNA form, the CDR3 reads TGCGCCAGCAGCTCCACGGAGGGGGCCGGGTACGAGCAGTACTTC.

The chain employs TRBV10-1 and TRBJ2-3; 8 bases align to TRBD2. V shed 8 bases, J shed 1 base, and the junction held 5 bases outside the gene matches. Germline CDR1 is WNHNN and CDR2 is SYGVQD (reference sequence). The CDR3 has 14 residues. The CDR3 is CASRAGGGTDTQYF. CDR3 bases: TGCGCCAGCCGTGCGGGGGGCGGCACAGATACGCAGTATTTT.

V usage is TRBV29-1 and J usage is TRBJ2-3; D is perhaps TRBD1 (6 bases). CDR1 and CDR2 from the germline V gene are SQVTM and ANQGSEA. Between the trimmed V and J ends, which lost 4 bases and 2 bases, there was a span of 19 bases. The CDR3 runs 16 residues. DNA for the CDR3: TGCAGCGTTGGGGGAGACCGGGACACCGCCACAGATACGCAGTATTTT. It is translated as CSVGGDRDTATDTQYF.

This sequence joins TRBV7-6 and TRBJ2-2, with TRBD1 identical over 9 bases. Germline V gives CDR1 SGHVS, CDR2 FNYEAQ. The CDR3 runs to 16 residues. J lost 7 bases, V lost 5 bases, and 11 bases had no gene match. DNA of the CDR3: TGTGCCAGCAGCCCCACAACAGGGGGCGTTCACGGGGAGCTGTTTTTT. Encoded protein: CASSPTTGGVHGELFF.

The genes are TRBV30 and TRBJ1-2; 7 bases line up with TRBD1. Trimming removed 3 bases from V and 8 bases from J; junction bases left unmatched: 6. The V gene's germline CDR1 is GTSNPN and CDR2 SVGIG (reference sequence). The CDR3 is 12 residues long. The CDR3 protein is CAWSLNRGGYTF. DNA for the CDR3: TGTGCCTGGAGCCTCAACAGGGGAGGCTACACCTTC. Full variable domain (missing parts from reference TRBV30 and TRBJ1-2): SQTIHQWPATLVQPVGSPLSLECTVEGTSNPNLYWYRQAAGRGLQLLFYSVGIGQISSEVPQNLSASRPQDRQFILSSKKLLLSDSGFYLCAWSLNRGGYTFGSGTRLTVV.

This clone was picked up a small number of times. This chain connects TRBV29-1 to TRBJ2-2; no firm D call. The CDR3 length is 12 residues. V was clipped by 6 bases and J by 5 bases, with 10 bases between them. In germline, CDR1 is SQVTM, CDR2 ANQGSEA. In DNA, the CDR3 is TGCAGCGTGACAACAGTTACCGGGGAGCTGTTTTTT. This sequence encodes CSVTTVTGELFF.

V is TRBV4-3 and J is TRBJ2-3, with D possibly called TRBD1 or TRBD2 (6 bases each). Germline CDR1 reads LGHNA; CDR2 reads YSLEER. V dropped 0 bases and J dropped 4 bases, with 8 bases sitting between them. CDR3 length: 14 residues. This CDR3 reads CASSQERGADTQYF. The CDR3 DNA is TGCGCCAGCAGCCAAGAAAGGGGGGCAGATACGCAGTATTTT.